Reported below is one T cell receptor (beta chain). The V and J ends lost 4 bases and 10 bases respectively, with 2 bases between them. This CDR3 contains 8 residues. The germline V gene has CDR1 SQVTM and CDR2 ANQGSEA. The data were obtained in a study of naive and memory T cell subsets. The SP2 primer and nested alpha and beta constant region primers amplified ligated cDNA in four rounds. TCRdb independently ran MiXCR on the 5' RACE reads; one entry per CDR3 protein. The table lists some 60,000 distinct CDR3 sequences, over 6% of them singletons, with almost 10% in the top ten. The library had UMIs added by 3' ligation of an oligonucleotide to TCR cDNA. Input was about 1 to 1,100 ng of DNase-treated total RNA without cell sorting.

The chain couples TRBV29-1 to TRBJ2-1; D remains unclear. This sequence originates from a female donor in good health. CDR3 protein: CSVGEQFF. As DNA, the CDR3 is TGCAGCGTTGGAGAGCAGTTCTTC.